Sequencing of this T cell receptor beta chain was carried out in a study of T cell repertoires in cytomegalovirus infection. Overall study context: CMV epitopes, recently identified HLA-C-restricted and well-studied HLA-B-restricted, were used. CMV infection and matching HLA type were both indicated by public TCR beta signatures.

CDR1 is MNHNY, CDR2 SVGAGI, per germline (reference sequence). CDR3 length: 15 amino acids. The junction had 11 bases not matched to a gene; V was cut back by 6 bases and J by 5 bases. The study's findings and limits: The cumulative frequency of public TCR beta families identified carriers of CMV plus the relevant HLA. There were HLA-C-restricted CMV-specific TCR beta clonotypes dominating the ex vivo response.

One entry per CDR3 protein, called by TCRdb with MiXCR from the reads. The sample includes roughly 500,000 distinct CDR3 sequences, around 30% of them seen just once. There are a few counts of this clonotype. The antigen remains unidentified. The chain joins TRBV6-6 to TRBJ2-7; 9 nucleotides align to TRBD2. This receptor was taken from a human donor in good health (CMV status not recorded). Some clones in this sample may be carry-over from other donors' samples. The specimen comprised cultured PBMCs, sampled from culture after CMV antigen stimulation. CDR3 sequence: CASRSGLAKRDEQYV. The CDR3, as DNA: TGTGCCAGCAGATCCGGACTAGCGAAGCGTGACGAGCAGTACGTC.